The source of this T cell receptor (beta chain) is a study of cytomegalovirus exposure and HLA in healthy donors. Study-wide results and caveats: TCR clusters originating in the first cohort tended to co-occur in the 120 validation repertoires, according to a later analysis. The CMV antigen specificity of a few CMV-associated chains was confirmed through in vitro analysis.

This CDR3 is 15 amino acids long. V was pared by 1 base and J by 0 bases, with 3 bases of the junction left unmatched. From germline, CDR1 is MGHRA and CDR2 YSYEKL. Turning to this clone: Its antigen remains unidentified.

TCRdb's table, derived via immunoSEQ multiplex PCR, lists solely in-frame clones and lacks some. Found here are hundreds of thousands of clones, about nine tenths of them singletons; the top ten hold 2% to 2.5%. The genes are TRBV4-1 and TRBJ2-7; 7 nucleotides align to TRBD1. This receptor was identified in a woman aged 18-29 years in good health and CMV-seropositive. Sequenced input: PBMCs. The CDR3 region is CASSQAGTVSYEQYF. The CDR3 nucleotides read TGCGCCAGCAGCCAAGCCGGGACAGTCTCCTACGAGCAGTACTTC.